This T cell receptor beta chain is drawn from a study of blood T cell repertoires in COVID-19. About the study: Samples came from the United States, Italy and Spain, spanning acute and convalescent COVID-19. PBMCs, B-cell-depleted T cells, or T cells were the source of the cDNA or gDNA that made up the material.

Germline CDR1 and CDR2: LGHDT and YNNKEL (reference sequence). The CDR3 covers 12 residues. V was shortened by 4 bases and J by 5 bases, with 9 bases between the two germline ends. In the original workflow: Reference gene primer amplification yielded estimated nucleated cell counts. Generated by immunoSEQ multiplex PCR, the TCRdb table keeps only in-frame clones and is missing some. V and J calls and clone size follow that table, whereas D and trimming were derived from the DNA. Of about 69,000 clones in the sample, 65% to 85% were seen once. The TCR sequence derives from a man between 60 and 75 years old with acute or convalescent COVID-19. The sample comprised peripheral blood. J is TRBJ2-7 and V is TRBV3-1 (or the pseudogene TRBV3-2); possibly TRBD2 for D (6 bases). CDR3 sequence (DNA): TGTGCCAGCAGCCTCTGGGGGGACGAGCAGTACTTC. Protein product: CASSLWGDEQYF.